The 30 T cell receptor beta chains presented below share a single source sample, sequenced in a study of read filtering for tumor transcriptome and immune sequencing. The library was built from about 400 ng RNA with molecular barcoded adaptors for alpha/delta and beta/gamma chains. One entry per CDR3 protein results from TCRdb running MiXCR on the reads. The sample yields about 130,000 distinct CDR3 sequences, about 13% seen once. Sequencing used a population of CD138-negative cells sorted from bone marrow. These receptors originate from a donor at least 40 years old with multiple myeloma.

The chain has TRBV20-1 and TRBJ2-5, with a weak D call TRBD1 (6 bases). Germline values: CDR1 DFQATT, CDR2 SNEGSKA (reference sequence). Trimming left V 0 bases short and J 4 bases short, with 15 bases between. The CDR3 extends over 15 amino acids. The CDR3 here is CSARERQGPRETQYF. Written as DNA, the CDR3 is TGCAGTGCTAGAGAACGGCAGGGGCCCAGAGAGACCCAGTACTTC.

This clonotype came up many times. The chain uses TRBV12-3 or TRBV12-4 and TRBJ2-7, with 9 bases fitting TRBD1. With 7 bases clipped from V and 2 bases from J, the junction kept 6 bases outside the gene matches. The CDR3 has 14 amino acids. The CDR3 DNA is TGTGCCAGCAAACGGACAGGGGATACCTACGAGCAGTACTTC. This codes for CASKRTGDTYEQYF.

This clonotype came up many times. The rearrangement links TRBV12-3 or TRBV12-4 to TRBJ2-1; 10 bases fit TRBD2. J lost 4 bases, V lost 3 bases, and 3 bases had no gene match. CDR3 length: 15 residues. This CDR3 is CASSFKRGGYNEQFF. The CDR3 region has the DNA TGTGCCAGCAGTTTTAAGCGGGGGGGGTACAATGAGCAGTTCTTC.

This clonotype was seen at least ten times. This CDR3 is CASSPQGGSYNEQFF. Written as DNA, the CDR3 is TGTGCCAGCAGTCCTCAGGGGGGGTCCTACAATGAGCAGTTCTTC. The rearrangement joins TRBV18 to TRBJ2-1; D is tentatively TRBD1 or TRBD2 (7 bases each). The CDR3 loop spans 15 amino acids. V was shortened by 8 bases and J by 1 base, with 15 bases between the two germline ends. The germline V gene encodes CDR1 KGHSH and CDR2 LQKENI. Together with reference TRBV18 and TRBJ2-1, the CDR3 gives the full variable domain: NAGVMQNPRHLVRRRGQEARLRCSPMKGHSHVYWYRQLPEEGLKFMVYLQKENIIDESGMPKERFSAEFPKEGPSILRIQQVVRGDSAAYFCASSPQGGSYNEQFFGPGTRLTVL.

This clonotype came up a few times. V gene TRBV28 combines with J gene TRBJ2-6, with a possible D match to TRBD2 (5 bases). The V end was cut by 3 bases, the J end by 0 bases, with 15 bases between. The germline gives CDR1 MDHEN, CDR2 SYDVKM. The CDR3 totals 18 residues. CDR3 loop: CASSFNGIFGSGANVLTF. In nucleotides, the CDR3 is TGTGCCAGCAGTTTTAACGGGATATTCGGCTCTGGGGCCAACGTCCTGACTTTC.

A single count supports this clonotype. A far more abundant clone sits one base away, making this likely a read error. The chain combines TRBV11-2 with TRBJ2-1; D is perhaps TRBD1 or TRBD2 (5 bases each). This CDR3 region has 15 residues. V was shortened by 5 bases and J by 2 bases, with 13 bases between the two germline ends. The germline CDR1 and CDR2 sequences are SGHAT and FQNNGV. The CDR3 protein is CASSAQGRPYNEQFF. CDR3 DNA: TGTGCCAGCAGCGCCCAGGGACGGCCCTACAATGAGCAGTTCTTC.

Written as DNA, the CDR3 is TGCGCCAGCAGCCCTAAGCGGGCGGTAGTCACTGAAGCTTTCTTT. Its translation is CASSPKRAVVTEAFF. The chain joins TRBV4-3 to TRBJ1-1; no definite D call. Trimming took off 4 bases at V and 4 bases at J, with 16 bases between the two ends. Germline V gene sequence: CDR1 LGHNA, CDR2 YSLEER. The CDR3 is 15 residues long.

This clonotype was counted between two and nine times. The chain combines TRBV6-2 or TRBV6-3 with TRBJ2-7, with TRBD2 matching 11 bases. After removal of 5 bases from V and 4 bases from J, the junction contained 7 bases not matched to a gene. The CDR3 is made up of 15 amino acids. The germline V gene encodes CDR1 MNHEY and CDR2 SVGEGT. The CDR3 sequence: CASSPKTSGIYEQYF. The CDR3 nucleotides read TGTGCCAGCAGTCCCAAGACTAGCGGGATTTACGAGCAGTACTTC.

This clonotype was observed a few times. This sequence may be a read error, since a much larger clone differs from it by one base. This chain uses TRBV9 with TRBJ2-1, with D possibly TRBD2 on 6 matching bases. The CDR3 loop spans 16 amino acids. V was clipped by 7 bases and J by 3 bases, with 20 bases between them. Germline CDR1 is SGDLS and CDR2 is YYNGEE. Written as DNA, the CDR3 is TGTGCCAGCGGGACTCCGCTAGAGGGAGTCTACAATGAGCAGTTCTTC. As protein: CASGTPLEGVYNEQFF.

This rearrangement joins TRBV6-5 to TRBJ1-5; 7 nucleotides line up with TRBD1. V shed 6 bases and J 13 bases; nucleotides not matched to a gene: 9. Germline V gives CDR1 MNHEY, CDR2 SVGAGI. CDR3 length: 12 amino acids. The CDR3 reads CASRGWTGDQHF. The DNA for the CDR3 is TGTGCCAGCAGGGGGTGGACAGGCGATCAGCATTTT.

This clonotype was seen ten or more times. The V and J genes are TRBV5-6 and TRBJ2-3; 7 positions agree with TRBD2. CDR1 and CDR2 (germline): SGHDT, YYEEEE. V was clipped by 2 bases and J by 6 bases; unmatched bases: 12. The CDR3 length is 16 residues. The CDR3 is CASSLYLGGSGDTQYF. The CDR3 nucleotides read TGTGCCAGCAGCTTATACTTGGGCGGGAGCGGGGATACGCAGTATTTT.

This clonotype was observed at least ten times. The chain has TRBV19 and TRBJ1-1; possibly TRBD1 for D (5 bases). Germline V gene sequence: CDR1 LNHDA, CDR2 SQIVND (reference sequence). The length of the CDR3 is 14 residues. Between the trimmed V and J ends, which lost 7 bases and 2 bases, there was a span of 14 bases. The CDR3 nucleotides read TGTGCCAGTAATTCAGACAGACCCAACACTGAAGCTTTCTTT. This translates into CASNSDRPNTEAFF.

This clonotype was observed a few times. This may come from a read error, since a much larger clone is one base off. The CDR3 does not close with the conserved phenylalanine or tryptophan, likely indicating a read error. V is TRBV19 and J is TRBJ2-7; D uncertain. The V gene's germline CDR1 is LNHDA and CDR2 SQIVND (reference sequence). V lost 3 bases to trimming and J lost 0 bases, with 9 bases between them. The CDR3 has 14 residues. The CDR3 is CASSITDGSYEQYL. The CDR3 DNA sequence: TGTGCCAGTAGTATCACCGACGGCTCCTACGAGCAGTACCTC.

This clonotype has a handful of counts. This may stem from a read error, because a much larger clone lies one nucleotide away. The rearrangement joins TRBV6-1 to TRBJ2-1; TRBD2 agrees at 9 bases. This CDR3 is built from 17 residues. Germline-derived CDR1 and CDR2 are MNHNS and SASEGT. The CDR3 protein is CASNGAGGRLNYNGQFF. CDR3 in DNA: TGTGCCAGCAACGGGGCGGGAGGGCGTCTTAACTACAATGGGCAGTTCTTC.

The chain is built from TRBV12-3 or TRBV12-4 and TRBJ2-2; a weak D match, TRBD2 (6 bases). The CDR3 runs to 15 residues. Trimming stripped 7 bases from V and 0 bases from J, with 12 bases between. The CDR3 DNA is TGTGCCAGCACAGGGCGGGGTTCGAACACCGGGGAGCTGTTTTTT. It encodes CASTGRGSNTGELFF.

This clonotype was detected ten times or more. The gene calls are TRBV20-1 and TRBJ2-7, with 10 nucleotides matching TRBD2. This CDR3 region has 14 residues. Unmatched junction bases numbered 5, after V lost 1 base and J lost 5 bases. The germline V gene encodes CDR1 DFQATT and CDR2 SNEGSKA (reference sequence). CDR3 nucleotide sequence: TGCAGTGCTAGAGGAACTAGCGGGAAGAACGAGCAGTACTTC. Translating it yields CSARGTSGKNEQYF.

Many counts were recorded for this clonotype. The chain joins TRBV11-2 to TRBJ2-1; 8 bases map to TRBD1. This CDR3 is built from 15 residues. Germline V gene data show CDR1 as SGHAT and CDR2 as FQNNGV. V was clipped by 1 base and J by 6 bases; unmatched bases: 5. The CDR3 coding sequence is TGTGCCAGCAGCTTAGTGGGACAGGTGGGCAATGAGCAGTTCTTC. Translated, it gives CASSLVGQVGNEQFF.

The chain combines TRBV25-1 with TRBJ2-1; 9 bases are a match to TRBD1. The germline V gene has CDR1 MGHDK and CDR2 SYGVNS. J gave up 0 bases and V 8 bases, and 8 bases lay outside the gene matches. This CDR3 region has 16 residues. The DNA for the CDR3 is TGTGCCAGCGGGACAGGGTTTGTGAGCTCCTACAATGAGCAGTTCTTC. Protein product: CASGTGFVSSYNEQFF.

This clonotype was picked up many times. The CDR3: CASSDFGSSYNEQFF. The CDR3 DNA reads as TGTGCCAGCAGTGATTTCGGGAGCTCCTACAATGAGCAGTTCTTC. The chain uses TRBV25-1 and TRBJ2-1, with D perhaps TRBD2 (6 bases). Germline V lookup: CDR1 MGHDK, CDR2 SYGVNS. The length of the CDR3 is 15 residues. V gave up 3 bases and J gave up 0 bases, with 9 bases separating them.

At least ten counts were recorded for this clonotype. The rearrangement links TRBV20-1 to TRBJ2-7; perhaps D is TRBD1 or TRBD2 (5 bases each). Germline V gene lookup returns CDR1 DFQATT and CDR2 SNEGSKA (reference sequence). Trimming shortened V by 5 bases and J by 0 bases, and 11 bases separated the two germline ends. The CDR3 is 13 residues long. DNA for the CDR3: TGCAGTGCTTTAGGGGACGACTCCTACGAGCAGTACTTC. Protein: CSALGDDSYEQYF.

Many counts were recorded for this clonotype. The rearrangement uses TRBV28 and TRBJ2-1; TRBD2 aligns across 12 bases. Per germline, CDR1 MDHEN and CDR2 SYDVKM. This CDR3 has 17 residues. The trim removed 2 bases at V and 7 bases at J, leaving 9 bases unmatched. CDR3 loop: CASSLATLAGGGNEQFF. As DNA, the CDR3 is TGTGCCAGCAGTTTAGCCACGCTAGCGGGAGGGGGGAATGAGCAGTTCTTC.

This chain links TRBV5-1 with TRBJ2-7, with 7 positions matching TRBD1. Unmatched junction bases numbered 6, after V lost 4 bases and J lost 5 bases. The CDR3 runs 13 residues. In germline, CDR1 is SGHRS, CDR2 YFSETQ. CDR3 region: CASSARQGNEQYF. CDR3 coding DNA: TGCGCCAGCAGCGCCCGACAGGGAAACGAGCAGTACTTC.

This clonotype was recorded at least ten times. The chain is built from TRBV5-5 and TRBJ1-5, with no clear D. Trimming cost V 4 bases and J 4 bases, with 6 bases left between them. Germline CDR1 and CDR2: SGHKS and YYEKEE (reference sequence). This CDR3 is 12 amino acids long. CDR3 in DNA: TGTGCCAGCAGCCAAGTAAATCAGCCCCAGCATTTT. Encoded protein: CASSQVNQPQHF.

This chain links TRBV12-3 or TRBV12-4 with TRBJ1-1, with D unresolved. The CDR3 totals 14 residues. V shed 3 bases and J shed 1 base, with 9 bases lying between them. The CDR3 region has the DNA TGTGCCAGCAGTTTTCTAGGGCAGAACACTGAAGCTTTCTTT. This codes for CASSFLGQNTEAFF.

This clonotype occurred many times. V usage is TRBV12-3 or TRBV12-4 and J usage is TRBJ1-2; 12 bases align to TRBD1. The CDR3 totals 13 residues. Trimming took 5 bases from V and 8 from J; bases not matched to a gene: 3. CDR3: CASSGTGGDGYTF. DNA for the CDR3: TGTGCCAGCAGTGGGACAGGGGGCGACGGCTACACCTTC.

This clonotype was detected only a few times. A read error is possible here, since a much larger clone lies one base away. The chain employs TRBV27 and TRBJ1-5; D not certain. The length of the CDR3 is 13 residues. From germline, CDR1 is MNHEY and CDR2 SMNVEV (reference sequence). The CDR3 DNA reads TGTGCCGGCAGTTTATCGTACAATCAGCCCCAGCATTTT. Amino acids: CAGSLSYNQPQHF.

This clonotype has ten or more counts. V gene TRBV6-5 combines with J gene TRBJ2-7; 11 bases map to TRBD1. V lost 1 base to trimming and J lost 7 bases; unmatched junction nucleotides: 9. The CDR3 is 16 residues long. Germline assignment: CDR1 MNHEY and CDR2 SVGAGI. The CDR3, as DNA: TGTGCCAGCAGTTACTTAGGACAGGGGGCGCCGCGGGAGCAGTACTTC. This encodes CASSYLGQGAPREQYF.

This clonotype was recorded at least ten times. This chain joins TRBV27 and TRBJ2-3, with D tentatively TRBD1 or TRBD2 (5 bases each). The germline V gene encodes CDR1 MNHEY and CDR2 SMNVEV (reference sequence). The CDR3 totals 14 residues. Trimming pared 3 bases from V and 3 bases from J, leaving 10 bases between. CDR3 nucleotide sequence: TGTGCCAGCAGTTTGAGGGGTTCGACAGATACGCAGTATTTT. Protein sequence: CASSLRGSTDTQYF.

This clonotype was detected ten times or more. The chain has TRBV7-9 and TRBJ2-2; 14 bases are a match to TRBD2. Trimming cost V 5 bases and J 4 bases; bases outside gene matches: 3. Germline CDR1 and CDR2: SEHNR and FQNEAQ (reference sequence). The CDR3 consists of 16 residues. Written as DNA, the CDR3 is TGTGCCAGCAGCAGACTAGCGGGAGGGCGCACCGGGGAGCTGTTTTTT. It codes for CASSRLAGGRTGELFF.

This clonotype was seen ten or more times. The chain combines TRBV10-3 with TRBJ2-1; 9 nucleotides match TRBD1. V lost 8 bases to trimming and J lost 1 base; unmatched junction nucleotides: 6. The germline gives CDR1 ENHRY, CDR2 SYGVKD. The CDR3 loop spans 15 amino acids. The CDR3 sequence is CAIQQGAGSYNEQFF. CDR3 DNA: TGTGCCATCCAACAGGGGGCGGGGTCCTACAATGAGCAGTTCTTC.